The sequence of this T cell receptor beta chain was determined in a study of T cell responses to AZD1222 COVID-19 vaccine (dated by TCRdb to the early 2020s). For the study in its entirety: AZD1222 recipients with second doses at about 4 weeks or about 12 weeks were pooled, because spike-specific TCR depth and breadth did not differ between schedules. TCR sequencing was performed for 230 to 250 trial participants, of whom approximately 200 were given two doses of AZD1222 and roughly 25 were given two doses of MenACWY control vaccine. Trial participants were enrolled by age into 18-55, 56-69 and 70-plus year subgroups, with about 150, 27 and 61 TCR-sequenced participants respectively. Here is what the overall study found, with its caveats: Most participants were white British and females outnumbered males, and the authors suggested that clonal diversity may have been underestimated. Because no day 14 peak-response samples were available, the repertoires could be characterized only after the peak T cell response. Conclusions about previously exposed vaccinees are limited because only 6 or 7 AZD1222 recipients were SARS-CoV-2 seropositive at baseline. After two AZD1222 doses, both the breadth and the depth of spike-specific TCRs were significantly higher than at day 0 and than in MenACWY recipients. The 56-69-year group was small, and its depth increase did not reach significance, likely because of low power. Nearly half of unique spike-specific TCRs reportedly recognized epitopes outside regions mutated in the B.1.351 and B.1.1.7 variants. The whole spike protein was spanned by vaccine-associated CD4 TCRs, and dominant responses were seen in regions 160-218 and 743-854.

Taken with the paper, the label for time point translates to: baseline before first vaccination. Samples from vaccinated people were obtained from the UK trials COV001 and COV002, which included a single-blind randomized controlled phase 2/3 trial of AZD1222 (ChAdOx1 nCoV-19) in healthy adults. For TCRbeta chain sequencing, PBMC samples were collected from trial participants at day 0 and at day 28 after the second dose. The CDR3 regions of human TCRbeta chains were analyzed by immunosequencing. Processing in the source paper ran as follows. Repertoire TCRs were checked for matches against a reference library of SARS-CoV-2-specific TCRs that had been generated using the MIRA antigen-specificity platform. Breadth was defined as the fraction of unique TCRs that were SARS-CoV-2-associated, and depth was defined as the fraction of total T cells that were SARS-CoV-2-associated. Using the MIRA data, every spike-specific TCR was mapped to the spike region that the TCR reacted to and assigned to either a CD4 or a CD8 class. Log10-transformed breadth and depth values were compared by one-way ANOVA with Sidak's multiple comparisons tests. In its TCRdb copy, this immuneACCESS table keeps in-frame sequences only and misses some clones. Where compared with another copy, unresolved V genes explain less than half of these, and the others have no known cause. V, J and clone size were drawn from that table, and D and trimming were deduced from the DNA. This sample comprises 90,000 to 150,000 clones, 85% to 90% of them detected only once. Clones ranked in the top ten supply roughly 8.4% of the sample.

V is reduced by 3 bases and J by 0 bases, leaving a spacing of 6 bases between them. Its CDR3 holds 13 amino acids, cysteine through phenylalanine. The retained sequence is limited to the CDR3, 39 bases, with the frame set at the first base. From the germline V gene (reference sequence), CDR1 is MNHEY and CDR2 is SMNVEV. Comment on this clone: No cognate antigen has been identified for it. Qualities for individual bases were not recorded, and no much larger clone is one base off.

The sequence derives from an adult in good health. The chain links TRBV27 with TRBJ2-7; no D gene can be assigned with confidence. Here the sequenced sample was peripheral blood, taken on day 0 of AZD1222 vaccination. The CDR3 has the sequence CASSFQPSYEQYF. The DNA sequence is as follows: TGTGCCAGCAGTTTTCAACCCTCCTACGAGCAGTACTTC.